This T cell receptor (beta chain) comes out of a study of CD8 T cells in Susac syndrome. Random hexamers were used to reverse transcribe an amount of roughly 0.5 to 1 ug RNA. Amplification of the TCR beta CDR3 was carried out by immunoSEQ multiplex PCR, which spanned a total of 54 Vbeta and 13 Jbeta segments. MiXCR, applied by TCRdb to the immunoSEQ multiplex PCR reads, yields one record per CDR3 protein. This repertoire shows about 280,000 distinct CDR3 sequences, 70% to 90% found once; its top ten account for over 0.1%. In contrast to the negatively isolated CD8+ and CD4+ T cells, TEMRA cells were FACS-enriched. Regarding this clonotype: Its antigen is unknown.

V was clipped by 4 bases and J by 12 bases, with 10 bases between them. The CDR3 consists of 10 residues. CDR1 is SQVTM and CDR2 is ANQGSEA in the germline V gene. The study's findings and limits: Only a relatively small number of individuals were included in the TCR sequencing and HLA analysis.

The TCR was taken from a human donor with multiple sclerosis. Sequenced input: CD8+ T cells from PBMCs. The V and J genes are TRBV29-1 and TRBJ2-1; D unresolved. CDR3 coding DNA: TGCAGCGTTGTGTCGTCTGGGCAGTTCTTC. Protein product: CSVVSSGQFF.